The 25 T cell receptor beta chains in this list originate from one sample, sequenced in a study of T cell responses to AZD1222 COVID-19 vaccine listed by TCRdb under 2021. This specimen's time point label, per the study, means: baseline before first vaccination. Receptor amplification or capture employed the immunoSEQ multiplex PCR assay. This is the immuneACCESS table as TCRdb keeps it, with only in-frame sequences that have V and J called. A part of the clones is gone; compared with another copy, unresolved V genes explain less than half, and the rest is unexplained. The sample table holds about 120,000 clones, of which around nine tenths were seen once. The ten largest clones capture roughly 7% of the sample. The specimen comprised peripheral blood, sampled on day 0 of AZD1222 vaccination. The origin of the receptors is an adult in good health.

This rearrangement joins TRBV19 to TRBJ2-5, with D tentatively TRBD2 (6 bases). V dropped 1 base and J dropped 5 bases, with 14 bases sitting between them. This CDR3 is built from 15 residues. Germline V CDR1 and CDR2: LNHDA, SQIVND (reference sequence). The CDR3 nucleotides read TGTGCCAGTAGTATAGGGAGGGCTAGATGGGAGACCCAGTACTTC. Translated, it gives CASSIGRARWETQYF. Full variable domain (missing parts from reference TRBV19 and TRBJ2-5): DGGITQSPKYLFRKEGQNVTLSCEQNLNHDAMYWYRQDPGQGLRLIYYSQIVNDFQKGDIAEGYSVSREKKESFPLTVTSAQKNPTAFYLCASSIGRARWETQYFGPGTRLLVL.

The J gene is TRBJ2-1, the V gene TRBV20-1, with D tentatively TRBD1 (5 bases). Germline V gene sequence: CDR1 DFQATT, CDR2 SNEGSKA (reference sequence). The CDR3 consists of 11 residues. This CDR3 is CIGDSYNEQFF. CDR3 bases: TGCATAGGGGACTCCTACAATGAGCAGTTCTTC.

The chain recombines TRBV28 with TRBJ1-5; no clear D gene. Germline V CDR1 and CDR2: MDHEN, SYDVKM. V was cut by 3 bases and J by 6 bases, with 9 bases left in between. The CDR3 runs to 13 residues. The CDR3 DNA follows: TGTGCCAGCAGTTTTGGTGGGTCTCAGCCCCAGCATTTT. Amino acid sequence: CASSFGGSQPQHF.

This chain connects TRBV7-3 to TRBJ2-6; no firm D call. The CDR3 is 16 residues long. Germline values: CDR1 SGHTA, CDR2 FQGTGA. Trimming cost V 5 bases and J 0 bases, with 11 bases left between them. The CDR3 coding sequence is TGTGCCAGCAGCATAGACGCCTACTCTGGGGCCAACGTCCTGACTTTC. Translating gives CASSIDAYSGANVLTF.

The rearrangement uses TRBV9 and TRBJ1-1; TRBD1 is a possible D gene (5 bases). The CDR3 extends over 14 amino acids. Germline V gene lookup returns CDR1 SGDLS and CDR2 YYNGEE. The V and J ends lost 2 bases and 0 bases respectively, with 8 bases between them. The CDR3 here is CASSVTDMNTEAFF. CDR3 coding DNA: TGTGCCAGCAGCGTGACAGACATGAACACTGAAGCTTTCTTT.

This sequence joins TRBV7-2 and TRBJ1-1; D may be TRBD1 (5 bases). The CDR3 covers 14 residues. V lost 0 bases, J lost 11 bases, and 16 bases lay in between. Germline values: CDR1 SGHTA, CDR2 FQGNSA. The CDR3 spells CASSLARQPMNAFF. The CDR3 nucleotides read TGTGCCAGCAGCTTAGCCCGACAGCCGATGAATGCTTTCTTT. Full variable domain (missing parts from reference TRBV7-2 and TRBJ1-1): GAGVSQSPSNKVTEKGKDVELRCDPISGHTALYWYRQSLGQGLEFLIYFQGNSAPDKSGLPSDRFSAERTGGSVSTLTIQRTQQEDSAVYLCASSLARQPMNAFFGQGTRLTVV.

V usage is TRBV19 and J usage is TRBJ1-4; 8 bases line up with TRBD1. V gave up 6 bases and J gave up 5 bases; unmatched junction bases: 8. Germline CDR1 and CDR2: LNHDA and SQIVND (reference sequence). This CDR3 has 15 residues. The CDR3 region has the DNA TGTGCCAGTAGCCTCCAGGGGGCACACAATGAAAAACTGTTTTTT. Encoded protein: CASSLQGAHNEKLFF.

The chain combines TRBV20-1 with TRBJ2-7; TRBD2 aligns across 7 bases. Trimming took 6 bases from V and 5 from J; bases not matched to a gene: 4. The CDR3 loop spans 11 amino acids. Germline V gene lookup returns CDR1 DFQATT and CDR2 SNEGSKA (reference sequence). CDR3 DNA: TGCAGTGCCAGCGGGGCCAACGAGCAGTACTTC. It yields the protein CSASGANEQYF.

This clone occurred once. The chain recombines TRBV28 with TRBJ2-3; D possibly uses TRBD1 or TRBD2 (7 bases each). Per germline, CDR1 MDHEN and CDR2 SYDVKM. The CDR3 spans 17 residues. V lost 5 bases to trimming and J lost 2 bases, with 20 bases between them. The DNA of the CDR3 is TGTGCCAGCAGTCTAGGGGGCGGGAGAATCCCCACAGATACGCAGTATTTT. It encodes CASSLGGGRIPTDTQYF.

This chain joins TRBV6-4 and TRBJ2-3, with D possibly being TRBD1 (5 bases). The V gene lost 3 bases and the J gene lost 2 bases, with 6 bases spanning the gap. The CDR3 is 13 amino acids. CDR1 is MRHNA, CDR2 SNTAGT, per germline. The DNA for the CDR3 is TGTGCCAGCAGTGAAGGGGACACAGATACGCAGTATTTT. It codes for CASSEGDTDTQYF.

This clone is a singleton in its sample. The genes are TRBV6-2 or TRBV6-3 and TRBJ2-1; possible D gene TRBD2, 5 bases. The CDR3 sequence is 17 residues long. Germline CDR1 MNHEY, CDR2 SVGEGT. V lost 6 bases and J lost 2, with 20 bases in between. CDR3 nucleotides: TGTGCCAGCAGCCTACGGGGTTTAGGGAACACCTACAATGAGCAGTTCTTC. As protein: CASSLRGLGNTYNEQFF.

This chain joins TRBV10-3 and TRBJ2-3; 8 bases are shared with TRBD2. Germline V gene data show CDR1 as ENHRY and CDR2 as SYGVKD. This CDR3 region has 16 residues. V shed 6 bases, J shed 3 bases, and the junction held 11 bases outside the gene matches. The CDR3 spells CAISYGAGAGTDTQYF. CDR3 in DNA: TGTGCCATCAGCTACGGAGCGGGGGCAGGGACAGATACGCAGTATTTT.

The V call is TRBV11-2, the J call TRBJ2-3, with D perhaps matching TRBD1 (5 bases). The CDR3 spans 15 residues. The V and J ends lost 0 bases and 3 bases respectively, with 10 bases between them. Per the germline V gene, CDR1 is SGHAT and CDR2 is FQNNGV. The CDR3 DNA is TGTGCCAGCAGCTTAGATAACAGGCAAACAGATACGCAGTATTTT. Protein: CASSLDNRQTDTQYF.

The CDR3 sequence: CASHPQGSSYEQYF. The CDR3 nucleotides read TGTGCCAGCCACCCACAGGGTTCCTCCTACGAGCAGTACTTC. J is TRBJ2-7 and V is TRBV7-8, with D possibly TRBD1 on 6 matching bases. V was pared by 8 bases and J by 0 bases, with 14 bases between. CDR3 length: 14 amino acids. The germline V gene has CDR1 SGHVS and CDR2 FQNEAQ.

The sample holds a few counts of this clone. The rearrangement joins TRBV5-6 to TRBJ2-1, with 12 bases that match TRBD2. Germline V gene data show CDR1 as SGHDT and CDR2 as YYEEEE. The CDR3 is made up of 15 amino acids. With 4 bases clipped from V and 7 bases from J, the junction kept 6 bases outside the gene matches. CDR3 sequence reads: CASSTGTSGFNEQFF. CDR3 DNA sequence: TGTGCCAGCAGCACCGGGACTAGCGGGTTTAATGAGCAGTTCTTC.

The chain is built from TRBV7-9 and TRBJ2-7; 8 positions agree with TRBD1. The CDR3 covers 16 residues. Germline assignment: CDR1 SEHNR and CDR2 FQNEAQ (reference sequence). Unmatched junction bases numbered 12, after V lost 4 bases and J lost 4 bases. CDR3 coding DNA: TGTGCCAGCAGCTCCTGGAGCGGACAGGGAAGGTACGAGCAGTACTTC. It codes for CASSSWSGQGRYEQYF.

The rearrangement links TRBV5-4 to TRBJ1-3; D is unclear. This CDR3 comprises 16 residues. Trimming shortened V by 4 bases and J by 3 bases, and 17 bases separated the two germline ends. Germline assignment: CDR1 SGHNT and CDR2 YYREEE (reference sequence). CDR3 sequence reads: CASSPNPWTDGNTIYF. The DNA of the CDR3 is TGTGCCAGCAGCCCTAATCCTTGGACCGATGGAAACACCATATATTTT.

The chain combines TRBV28 with TRBJ1-4; the D is unclear. Germline lookup yields CDR1 MDHEN and CDR2 SYDVKM. This CDR3 comprises 19 residues. Trimming cost V 1 base and J 7 bases, with 25 bases left between them. The CDR3 here is CASSLLSGRTEVVSEKLFF. DNA for the CDR3: TGTGCCAGCAGTTTATTGAGTGGGCGAACAGAGGTTGTTAGTGAAAAACTGTTTTTT.

The CDR3 reads CASSLADGYGYTF. CDR3 in DNA: TGTGCCAGCAGTTTAGCGGACGGCTATGGCTACACCTTC. The gene calls are TRBV12-3 or TRBV12-4 and TRBJ1-2; D unresolved. With 0 bases removed from V and 4 bases from J, the gap between germline ends came to 6 bases. This CDR3 has 13 residues.

This clone was seen a handful of times. J is TRBJ1-6 and V is TRBV28; D might be TRBD1 (6 bases). CDR1 MDHEN and CDR2 SYDVKM come from the germline V gene. Deletions cut 1 base from V and 1 base from J, with 11 bases between. This CDR3 comprises 17 residues. The CDR3 DNA sequence: TGTGCCAGCAGTTTATTAAGCCAGGGGTCCTATAATTCACCCCTCCACTTT. Translation: CASSLLSQGSYNSPLHF.

This chain uses TRBV9 with TRBJ1-3; D ambiguous. This CDR3 is 14 amino acids long. V was pared by 0 bases and J by 3 bases, with 7 bases between. CDR1 and CDR2 from the germline V gene are SGDLS and YYNGEE. The CDR3 spells CASSVELSGNTIYF. CDR3 nucleotides: TGTGCCAGCAGCGTAGAGTTAAGTGGAAACACCATATATTTT.

The rearrangement joins TRBV9 to TRBJ1-1, with no clear D. This CDR3 has 13 amino acids. Germline CDR1 is SGDLS and CDR2 is YYNGEE. V lost 4 bases and J 1 base, leaving 8 bases between the germline ends. CDR3 sequence: CASSTGTNTEAFF. CDR3 coding DNA: TGTGCCAGCAGCACGGGAACGAACACTGAAGCTTTCTTT.

This sequence joins TRBV10-2 and TRBJ1-4; TRBD1 is a possible D gene (5 bases). There are 13 residues in the CDR3. V lost 2 bases and J lost 12, with 13 bases in between. Germline assignment: CDR1 WSHSY and CDR2 SAAADI. The CDR3 coding sequence is TGCGCCAGCAGTGAGAATGGGGCGGGGGAACTGTTTTTT. Encoded protein: CASSENGAGELFF.

The chain has TRBV29-1 and TRBJ2-1, with D unclear. Germline V gene data show CDR1 as SQVTM and CDR2 as ANQGSEA. The CDR3 runs 16 residues. The V gene lost 3 bases and the J gene lost 0 bases, with 15 bases spanning the gap. This CDR3 is CSVDLWGLSSYNEQFF. Here the CDR3 DNA reads TGCAGCGTTGACCTTTGGGGTTTGAGCTCCTACAATGAGCAGTTCTTC.

This rearrangement joins TRBV18 to TRBJ2-3; TRBD1 agrees at 8 bases. Germline loops: CDR1 KGHSH, CDR2 LQKENI. Losses at the gene ends were 5 bases for V and 2 bases for J; bases not matched to a gene: 9. The CDR3 is made up of 16 amino acids. In nucleotides, the CDR3 is TGTGCCAGCTCAATCCGGACAGGGTGGGACACAGATACGCAGTATTTT. Amino acid sequence: CASSIRTGWDTDTQYF. The variable domain in full, completed from reference TRBV18 and TRBJ2-3, reads NAGVMQNPRHLVRRRGQEARLRCSPMKGHSHVYWYRQLPEEGLKFMVYLQKENIIDESGMPKERFSAEFPKEGPSILRIQQVVRGDSAAYFCASSIRTGWDTDTQYFGPGTRLTVL.